The 18 T cell receptor beta chains listed next were all sequenced from one sample in a study of T-cell reconstitution after alpha-beta-depleted transplantation in children. A library of TCRbeta sequences, prepared with unique molecular identifiers, was generated. TCRdb re-analysed the PCR reads in MiXCR, keeping a single row per CDR3 protein. Of about 350,000 distinct CDR3 sequences in the sample, around 16% were seen once. Source: PBMCs, mostly from graft donor cells, taken 360 days after TCRalphabeta/CD19-depleted stem cell transplant. The receptors were sampled from a male patient under 10 years old who had a stem cell transplant for acute lymphoblastic leukemia, so the T cells may come from the graft donor.

This clonotype was observed a few times. The CDR3 region is CASSQATGLAAPTRDTQYF. CDR3 bases: TGCGCCAGCAGCCAAGCCACCGGACTAGCGGCTCCCACACGAGATACGCAGTATTTT. The chain uses TRBV4-3 and TRBJ2-3; 10 bases agree with TRBD2. The CDR3 runs to 19 residues. The germline V gene encodes CDR1 LGHNA and CDR2 YSLEER. Trimming removed 1 base from V and 5 bases from J; junction bases left unmatched: 15.

The V gene is TRBV4-2, the J gene TRBJ2-3; the match to TRBD2 covers 10 bases. Unmatched junction bases numbered 10, after V lost 6 bases and J lost 1 base. Germline assignment: CDR1 LGHNA and CDR2 YNFKEQ. This CDR3 has 17 amino acids. The CDR3 loop is CASSYTSGTSGTDTQYF. In nucleotides, the CDR3 is TGTGCCAGCAGTTACACATCCGGGACTAGCGGCACAGATACGCAGTATTTT.

The chain is built from TRBV4-2 and TRBJ2-5; 7 bases are a match to TRBD1. The junction had 8 bases not matched to a gene; V was cut back by 2 bases and J by 2 bases. From germline, CDR1 is LGHNA and CDR2 YNFKEQ. The CDR3 extends over 16 amino acids. CDR3 coding DNA: TGTGCCAGCAGCCAACCAAGAGCGGACAGGCAAGAGACCCAGTACTTC. It codes for CASSQPRADRQETQYF.

The sample holds a few counts of this clonotype. The chain is built from TRBV5-1 and TRBJ2-7; the match to TRBD1 covers 12 bases. V lost 3 bases to trimming and J lost 7 bases; unmatched junction nucleotides: 5. The CDR3 runs 14 residues. CDR1 and CDR2 from the germline V gene are SGHRS and YFSETQ. In DNA, the CDR3 is TGCGCCAGCAGCTCGGGACAGGGGGCGGGTGAGCAGTACTTC. Its protein is CASSSGQGAGEQYF.

This clonotype was detected only a few times. This chain connects TRBV6-2 or TRBV6-3 to TRBJ1-2; 10 positions agree with TRBD1. In germline, CDR1 is MNHEY, CDR2 SVGEGT. Trimming took 6 bases from V and 5 from J; bases not matched to a gene: 9. The CDR3 spans 15 residues. The CDR3 region is CASSEYPGQGYGYTF. CDR3 sequence (DNA): TGTGCCAGCAGCGAATACCCGGGACAGGGGTATGGCTACACCTTC.

In its sample, this clonotype was seen many times. The chain has TRBV6-2 or TRBV6-3 and TRBJ2-7; either TRBD1 or TRBD2 may supply D (5 bases each). The germline V and J ends were trimmed by 1 base and 7 bases, with 5 bases remaining between them. The CDR3 runs to 11 residues. Germline CDR1 is MNHEY and CDR2 is SVGEGT. CDR3 nucleotide sequence: TGTGCCAGCAGTTACTGGGGGGAGCAGTACTTC. Protein sequence: CASSYWGEQYF.

This chain connects TRBV29-1 to TRBJ2-7, with 7 bases identical to TRBD2. CDR1 SQVTM and CDR2 ANQGSEA come from the germline V gene. The CDR3 has 13 residues. Trimming took 3 bases from V and 2 from J; bases not matched to a gene: 4. The CDR3 region has the DNA TGCAGCGTTGATTCGGGAGGACCCTACGAGCAGTACTTC. Translating gives CSVDSGGPYEQYF.

The chain couples TRBV6-1 to TRBJ2-3; D might be TRBD1 (7 bases). Trimming cost V 7 bases and J 5 bases, with 16 bases left between them. The CDR3 sequence is 14 residues long. Germline V gene data show CDR1 as MNHNS and CDR2 as SASEGT. The CDR3 spells CASNEEGALDTQYF. In DNA, the CDR3 is TGTGCCAGCAACGAGGAGGGGGCATTAGATACGCAGTATTTT.

V is TRBV28 and J is TRBJ2-7; TRBD1 matches at 8 bases. Germline V gene data show CDR1 as MDHEN and CDR2 as SYDVKM. CDR3 length: 15 amino acids. V shed 2 bases and J 2 bases; nucleotides not matched to a gene: 5. CDR3 residues: CASSLTGGAPYEQYF. CDR3 DNA: TGTGCCAGCAGTTTAACAGGGGGTGCCCCCTACGAGCAGTACTTC.

This clonotype has a count of ten or more. This chain uses TRBV12-5 with TRBJ2-1; tentative D call: TRBD2 (6 bases). The ends were cut back, 0 bases at V and 6 bases at J, with 21 bases in the middle. The length of the CDR3 is 18 residues. The germline gives CDR1 LGHNT, CDR2 FRNRAP. The DNA of the CDR3 is TGTGCTAGTGGTTTGGTACCCTACCGGGACTTCCAGATCAATGAGCAGTTCTTC. Translated: CASGLVPYRDFQINEQFF.

The V call is TRBV18, the J call TRBJ2-7, with D perhaps TRBD2 (5 bases). CDR1 KGHSH and CDR2 LQKENI come from the germline V gene. Between the trimmed V and J ends, which lost 3 bases and 3 bases, there was a span of 15 bases. The CDR3 length is 15 residues. This CDR3 reads CASSPNGLMFYEQYF. CDR3 bases: TGTGCCAGCTCACCGAACGGACTCATGTTCTACGAGCAGTACTTC.

This clonotype was observed many times. This chain joins TRBV20-1 and TRBJ2-1; 12 positions agree with TRBD2. Germline loops: CDR1 DFQATT, CDR2 SNEGSKA (reference sequence). The CDR3 runs 17 residues. Trimming removed 0 bases from V and 4 bases from J; junction bases left unmatched: 7. The DNA of the CDR3 is TGCAGTGCTAGAGATTTAAGCCTAGCGGGGGGGTACAATGAGCAGTTCTTC. This sequence encodes CSARDLSLAGGYNEQFF.

This clonotype was counted between two and nine times. The chain joins TRBV5-1 to TRBJ2-3; no clear D gene. V lost 6 bases to trimming and J lost 1 base, with 6 bases between them. The germline V gene encodes CDR1 SGHRS and CDR2 YFSETQ. CDR3 length: 12 amino acids. The CDR3 DNA is TGCGCCAGCAAGCTAGGCACAGATACGCAGTATTTT. Translated: CASKLGTDTQYF. Full variable domain (rest looked up from reference TRBV5-1 and TRBJ2-3): KAGVTQTPRYLIKTRGQQVTLSCSPISGHRSVSWYQQTPGQGLQFLFEYFSETQRNKGNFPGRFSGRQFSNSRSEMNVSTLELGDSALYLCASKLGTDTQYFGPGTRLTVL.

The chain joins TRBV6-1 to TRBJ2-7; maybe TRBD2 (5 bases). This CDR3 spans 14 amino acids. Trimming took off 5 bases at V and 0 bases at J, with 11 bases between the two ends. Germline CDR1 reads MNHNS; CDR2 reads SASEGT. The CDR3 spells CASSRGRNSYEQYF. The CDR3 coding sequence is TGTGCCAGCAGTAGAGGGCGAAACTCCTACGAGCAGTACTTC.

The table lists this clonotype with a few counts. The chain links TRBV9 to TRBJ2-1; TRBD2 might be the D (6 bases). The CDR3 runs 16 residues. Trimming removed 4 bases from V and 3 bases from J, with 17 bases in between. CDR1 SGDLS and CDR2 YYNGEE come from the germline V gene. For the CDR3, the DNA is TGTGCCAGCAGCCCAAATAGCGGTAGGGTCTACAATGAGCAGTTCTTC. It codes for CASSPNSGRVYNEQFF.

The chain combines TRBV28 with TRBJ1-6; 10 bases line up with TRBD1. The CDR3 is 15 amino acids. Unmatched junction bases numbered 3, after V lost 3 bases and J lost 7 bases. The V gene's germline CDR1 is MDHEN and CDR2 SYDVKM. CDR3 sequence: CASSFGDRGNSPLHF. The CDR3 coding sequence is TGTGCCAGCAGTTTCGGGGACAGGGGCAATTCACCCCTCCACTTT.

The CDR3 protein is CASSLIGGLLQETQYF. Here the CDR3 DNA reads TGTGCCAGCAGCTTAATTGGGGGCCTTCTTCAAGAGACCCAGTACTTC. This rearrangement joins TRBV7-9 to TRBJ2-5; D is perhaps TRBD1 (6 bases). Trimming removed 2 bases from V and 2 bases from J, with 15 bases in between. Germline lookup yields CDR1 SEHNR and CDR2 FQNEAQ (reference sequence). The CDR3 has 16 amino acids.

There are many counts of this clonotype. V gene TRBV29-1 combines with J gene TRBJ2-2; D is possibly TRBD2 (5 bases). Germline CDR1 reads SQVTM; CDR2 reads ANQGSEA. This CDR3 has 13 residues. V dropped 4 bases and J dropped 7 bases, with 13 bases sitting between them. The CDR3 nucleotides read TGCAGCGTTGTAGTGGGAGAGCTCGGGGAGCTGTTTTTT. As protein: CSVVVGELGELFF.